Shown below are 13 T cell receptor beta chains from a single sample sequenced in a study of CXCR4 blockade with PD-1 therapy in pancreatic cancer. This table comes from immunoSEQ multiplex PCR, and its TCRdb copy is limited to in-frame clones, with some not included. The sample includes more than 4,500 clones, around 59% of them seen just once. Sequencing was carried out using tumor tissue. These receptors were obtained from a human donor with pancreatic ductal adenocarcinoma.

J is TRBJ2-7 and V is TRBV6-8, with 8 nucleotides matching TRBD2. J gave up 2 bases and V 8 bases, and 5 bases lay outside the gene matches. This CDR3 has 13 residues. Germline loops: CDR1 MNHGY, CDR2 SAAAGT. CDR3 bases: TGTGCCAGCCGAGAAGCGGGGGCCTACGAGCAGTACTTC. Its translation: CASREAGAYEQYF.

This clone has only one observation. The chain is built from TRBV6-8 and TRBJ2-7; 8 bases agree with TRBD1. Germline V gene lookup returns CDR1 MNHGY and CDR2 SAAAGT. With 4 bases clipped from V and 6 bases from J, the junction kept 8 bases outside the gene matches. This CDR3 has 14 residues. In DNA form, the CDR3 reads TGTGCCAGCAGTTTTCAGGGGGCGCGGGTCGAGCAGTACTTC. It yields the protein CASSFQGARVEQYF.

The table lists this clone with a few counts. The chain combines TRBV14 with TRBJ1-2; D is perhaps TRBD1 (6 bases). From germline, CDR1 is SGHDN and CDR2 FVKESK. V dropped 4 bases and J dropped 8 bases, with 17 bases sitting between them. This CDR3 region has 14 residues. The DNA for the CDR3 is TGTGCCAGCAGCCCCCTAGGTGGGGGCGGCGGCTACACCTTC. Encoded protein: CASSPLGGGGGYTF.

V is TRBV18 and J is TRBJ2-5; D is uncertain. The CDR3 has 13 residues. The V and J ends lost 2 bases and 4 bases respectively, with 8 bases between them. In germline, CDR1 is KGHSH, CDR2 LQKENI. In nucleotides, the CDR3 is TGTGCCAGCTCACCATCAGATCTAGAGACCCAGTACTTC. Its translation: CASSPSDLETQYF.

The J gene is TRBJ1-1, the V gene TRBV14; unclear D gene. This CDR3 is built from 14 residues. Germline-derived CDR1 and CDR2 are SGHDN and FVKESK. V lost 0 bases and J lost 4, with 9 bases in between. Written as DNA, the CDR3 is TGTGCCAGCAGCCAAGACTTCGGGAGCACTGAAGCTTTCTTT. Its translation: CASSQDFGSTEAFF.

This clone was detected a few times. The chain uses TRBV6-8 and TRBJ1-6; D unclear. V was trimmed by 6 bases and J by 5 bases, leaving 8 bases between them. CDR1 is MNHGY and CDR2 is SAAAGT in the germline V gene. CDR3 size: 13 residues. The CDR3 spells CASRVGNNSPLHF. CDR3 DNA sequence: TGTGCCAGCAGGGTAGGGAATAATTCACCCCTCCACTTT.

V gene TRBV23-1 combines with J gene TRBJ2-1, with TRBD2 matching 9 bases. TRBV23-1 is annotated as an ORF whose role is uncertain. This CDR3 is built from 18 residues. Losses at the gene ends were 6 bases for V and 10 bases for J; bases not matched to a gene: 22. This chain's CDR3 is CASSQGAISAGGPREQFF. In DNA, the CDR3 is TGCGCCAGCAGCCAAGGTGCAATTTCGGCGGGGGGGCCACGGGAGCAGTTCTTC.

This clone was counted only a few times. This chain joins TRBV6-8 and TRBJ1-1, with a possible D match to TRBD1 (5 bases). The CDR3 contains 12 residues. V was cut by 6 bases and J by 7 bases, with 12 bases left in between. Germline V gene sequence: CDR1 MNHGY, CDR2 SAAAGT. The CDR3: CASSGQLNEAFF. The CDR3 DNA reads TGTGCCAGCAGCGGACAATTGAATGAAGCTTTCTTT.

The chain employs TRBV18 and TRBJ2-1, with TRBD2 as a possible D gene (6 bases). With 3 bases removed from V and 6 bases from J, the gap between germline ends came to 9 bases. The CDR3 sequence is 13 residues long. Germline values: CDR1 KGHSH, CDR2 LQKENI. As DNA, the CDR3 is TGTGCCAGCTCACCTGGCGGGATCAATGAGCAGTTCTTC. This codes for CASSPGGINEQFF.

CDR3: CASSLAWDRENNEQFF. The CDR3 DNA reads TGCGCCAGCAGCTTGGCCTGGGACAGGGAAAACAATGAGCAGTTCTTC. The V and J genes are TRBV5-1 and TRBJ2-1, with 9 bases aligning to TRBD1. V trimming: 0 bases; J trimming: 5 bases; junction bases outside the gene matches: 6. Germline loops: CDR1 SGHRS, CDR2 YFSETQ. The CDR3 contains 16 residues.

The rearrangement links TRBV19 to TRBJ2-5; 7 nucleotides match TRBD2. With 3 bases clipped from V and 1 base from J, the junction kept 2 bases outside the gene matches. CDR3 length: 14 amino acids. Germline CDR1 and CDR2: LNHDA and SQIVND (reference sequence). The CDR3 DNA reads TGTGCCAGTAGTATGTGGGGGGGCCAAGAGACCCAGTACTTC. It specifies CASSMWGGQETQYF.

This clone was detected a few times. CDR3: CSVVGQGDGYTF. The CDR3 region has the DNA TGCAGCGTTGTGGGGCAGGGGGATGGCTACACCTTC. J is TRBJ1-2 and V is TRBV29-1; TRBD1 matches 7 bases. V was pared by 4 bases and J by 6 bases, with 5 bases of the junction left unmatched. The CDR3 spans 12 residues. Germline V lookup: CDR1 SQVTM, CDR2 ANQGSEA.

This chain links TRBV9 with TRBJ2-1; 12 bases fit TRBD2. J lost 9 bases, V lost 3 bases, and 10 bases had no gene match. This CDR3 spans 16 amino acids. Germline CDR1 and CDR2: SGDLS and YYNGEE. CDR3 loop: CASSAQLAGGMGEQFF. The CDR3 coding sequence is TGTGCCAGCAGCGCACAACTAGCGGGAGGTATGGGTGAGCAGTTCTTC.